The clone carrying this TCR beta chain has just a few counts. What it binds is not known. Sample-barcoded 5' priming and a J-beta primer mix drove a second PCR of roughly 7 to 11 cycles. TCRdb reprocessed the 5' RACE reads via MiXCR and lists one record per CDR3 protein. The data show about 1,400,000 distinct CDR3 sequences, around 39% seen once. Every donor gave roughly 9.2 milliliters of peripheral blood. There were at least 6 micrograms of total RNA extracted from every sample. The entry originates in a study of blood T cells in healthy people across ages. General observations from the study: Relative to aged donors, long-lived donors carried more naive CD4+ cells and displayed higher diversity. Calculation of diversity from one million T cells yielded estimates considered to be underestimates.

The receptor comes from a woman aged 18-29 years in good health. The sequenced sample consisted of blood.

DNA of the CDR3: TGTGCCAGCACCCTAGCGGGGGGCAGTGAGCAGTTCTTC. It yields the protein CASTLAGGSEQFF. The V gene is TRBV28, the J gene TRBJ2-1; 11 positions match TRBD2. The CDR3 has 13 residues. Germline-derived CDR1 and CDR2 are MDHEN and SYDVKM. Losses at the gene ends were 7 bases for V and 9 bases for J; bases not matched to a gene: 5.